The entry below gives a single TCR beta chain sequence along with its context. This specimen comes from a study of blood T cell repertoires in COVID-19. Study in general: COVID-19 samples collected from the United States, Italy and Spain covered acute and convalescent phases. Sources were T cells, B-cell-depleted T cells, or PBMCs; the material itself was cDNA or gDNA.

As originally analysed: By means of reference gene primer amplification, nucleated cell counts were estimated. Measured with immunoSEQ multiplex PCR; TCRdb has only the in-frame clones, and not every one. V and J calls and clone size are given by that table; D and trimming were obtained from the DNA. The top ten hold 14% to 15% of the sample, which has roughly 110,000 clones, under 85% seen once. Germline V gives CDR1 SGHDT, CDR2 YYEEEE. The CDR3 loop spans 17 amino acids. Trimming took 3 bases from V and 3 from J; bases not matched to a gene: 13. Sequencing was done on a sample of peripheral blood. The source of this sequence is a woman in her fifties or sixties with acute or convalescent COVID-19. The chain employs TRBV5-6 and TRBJ2-7; 9 positions match TRBD2. This CDR3 is CASSSLSIAGDLYEQYF. Here the CDR3 DNA reads TGTGCCAGCAGCTCCCTATCAATAGCGGGGGATCTCTACGAGCAGTACTTC.